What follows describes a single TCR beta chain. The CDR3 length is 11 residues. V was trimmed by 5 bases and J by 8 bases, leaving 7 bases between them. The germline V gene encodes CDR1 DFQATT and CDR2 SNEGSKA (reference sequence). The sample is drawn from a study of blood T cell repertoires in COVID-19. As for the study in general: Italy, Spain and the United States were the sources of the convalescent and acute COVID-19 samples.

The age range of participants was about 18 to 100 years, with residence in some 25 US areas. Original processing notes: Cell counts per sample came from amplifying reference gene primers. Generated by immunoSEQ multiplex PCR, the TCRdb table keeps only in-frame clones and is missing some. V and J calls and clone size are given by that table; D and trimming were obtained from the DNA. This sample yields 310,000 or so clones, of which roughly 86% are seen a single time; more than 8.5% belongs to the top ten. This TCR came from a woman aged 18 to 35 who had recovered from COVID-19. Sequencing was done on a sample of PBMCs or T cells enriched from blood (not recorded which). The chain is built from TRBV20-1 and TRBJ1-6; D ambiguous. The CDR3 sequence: CSAWRHSPLHF. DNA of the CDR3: TGCAGTGCTTGGAGGCATTCACCCCTCCACTTT.